This entry is about one T cell receptor beta chain. This clonotype was counted between two and nine times. The antigen this receptor binds is unknown. No much larger clonotype is one base removed from it; base qualities were not supplied. V is shortened by 7 bases, J by 6 bases, and the region joining them spans 20 bases. The germline V gene provides CDR1 SGHTA and CDR2 FQGNSA. There are 15 amino acids in the CDR3, from cysteine to phenylalanine inclusive. The read is trimmed to its CDR3 DNA, 45 bases read in frame from base 1. The sample comes from a study of T cells after yellow fever vaccination (dated by TCRdb to about 2019). Background on the whole study: The SMART-Seq v4 Ultra Low Input RNA kit was used to prepare libraries from fractions with low cell numbers. Two healthy male donors made up the cohort, one aged 18 to 29 years and the other aged 30 to 40 years. Blood was collected at multiple timepoints before and after primary and secondary immunization, and bulk PBMC replicates and cell subsets were isolated. To track T-cell clones before and after primary and booster YFV17D yellow fever vaccination, bulk TCR alpha and beta repertoires were sequenced longitudinally. General findings and caveats noted by the study authors: A small fraction of clonotypes showed up in both the CD4 and CD8 compartments, probably as a result of convergent recombination. The secondary T-cell response was found to be weaker but faster than the primary response, with a peak reached on day 5 rather than on day 15. Most clones expanded after primary vaccination were re-detected after the booster (approximately 96% of CD4 and approximately 89% of CD8), suggesting broad memory maintenance. Because the study included only two donors, the extent to which the findings can be generalized is limited. FACS-sorted repertoires could contain abundant contaminating clonotypes from the bulk population, so computational filtering was required.

TCR cDNA was synthesized by 5'RACE template switching, through which a universal primer site and unique molecular identifiers were introduced. Priming for cDNA synthesis came from both the TCR alpha and TCR beta constant segments. Two PCR steps were used to amplify libraries, with sample barcodes and sequencing adapters being added in the second step. Sequencing of libraries was done on Illumina HiSeq 2500 (2x100 bp) or NovaSeq (2x150 bp). Per the authors' processing: MIGEC was used to demultiplex reads and collapse the reads into UMI consensus sequences, and MiXCR was used for V(D)J alignment. Vaccine-responding clonotypes were defined with edgeR using replicate PBMC samples, requiring FDR below 0.01 and a log2 fold change above 5 up to day 15. CD4 or CD8 identity was assigned to each bulk clonotype according to whether the clonotype was present at higher abundance in the sequenced CD4 repertoire or the sequenced CD8 repertoire. TCRdb applied fastp at Q25 and MiXCR to the public reads, then kept only in-frame beta chains. Each CDR3 protein gets just one entry, which takes the most common genes and DNA from the rows behind it. These V and J calls originate from TCRdb's pipeline instead of the authors' own analysis. The sample table holds 400,000 or so distinct CDR3 sequences, of which around a tenth were seen once. Roughly 18% of the sample lies in the top ten.

In light of the paper, this sample's treatment or condition label describes: live attenuated yellow fever vaccine strain. At each blood-draw timepoint, two biological replicates of bulk PBMCs were collected. PBMCs were isolated from peripheral blood using a standard Ficoll-Paque protocol. TriZol was used to extract RNA from bulk PBMCs, from CD4 and CD8 fractions, and from dextramer-positive and dextramer-negative fractions. Specimen: PBMCs, collected on the day of the first yellow fever vaccination. This sequence originates from a man between 18 and 35 years old who received the YFV17D yellow fever vaccine. The sequence is built from TRBV7-2 and TRBJ2-3; the D segment could be TRBD1, given 6 matching bases. The CDR3 protein: CASTEQGKGPDTQYF. The DNA reads TGTGCCAGCACCGAACAGGGAAAGGGGCCCGATACGCAGTATTTT.